The 8 T cell receptor beta chains below come from one sample, sequenced in a study of T cell responses to AZD1222 COVID-19 vaccine. Assay: immunoSEQ multiplex PCR; the TCRdb copy retains only in-frame clones and omits some. The sample has around 130,000 clones, 85% to 90% seen once. The source was peripheral blood, collected 28 days after the second AZD1222 dose. These receptors originate from an adult who received the AZD1222 COVID-19 vaccine.

The chain joins TRBV10-2 to TRBJ1-6, with TRBD1 identical over 7 bases. The CDR3 extends over 13 amino acids. The ends lost 6 bases at V and 13 bases at J; junction bases unmatched: 9. CDR1 and CDR2 (germline): WSHSY, SAAADI. CDR3 loop: CASSRQGPNPLHF. The CDR3 DNA reads TGCGCCAGCAGCAGACAGGGCCCTAACCCCCTCCACTTT.

The rearrangement uses TRBV28 and TRBJ2-3; 7 nucleotides line up with TRBD2. In germline, CDR1 is MDHEN, CDR2 SYDVKM. There are 15 residues in the CDR3. Losses at the gene ends were 2 bases for V and 2 bases for J; bases not matched to a gene: 4. CDR3 nucleotide sequence: TGTGCCAGCAGTTTACCTAGCGGTCACACAGATACGCAGTATTTT. Amino acids: CASSLPSGHTDTQYF.

A remark on this clone: One end of the junction fails to match germline, which may point to a read error. The rearrangement uses TRBV6-5 and TRBJ2-1; tentative D call: TRBD2 (5 bases). This CDR3 region has 16 residues. Germline V gene lookup returns CDR1 MNHEY and CDR2 SVGAGI. Here the CDR3 DNA reads TGTGCCAGCAGTTACGATACTAGTGACTCCTCCAATGAGCAGTTCTTC. It specifies CASSYDTSDSSNEQFF.

The V gene is TRBV9, the J gene TRBJ2-3; 11 nucleotides align to TRBD2. CDR3 length: 17 amino acids. CDR1 and CDR2 (germline): SGDLS, YYNGEE. V trimming: 4 bases; J trimming: 0 bases; junction bases outside the gene matches: 7. This chain's CDR3 is CASSPAGTSGSTDTQYF. The CDR3 region has the DNA TGTGCCAGCAGCCCCGCGGGGACTAGCGGCAGCACAGATACGCAGTATTTT.

The V gene is TRBV27, the J gene TRBJ1-3; D is uncertain. This CDR3 has 13 residues. V lost 3 bases and J lost 0, with 3 bases in between. Germline CDR1 reads MNHEY; CDR2 reads SMNVEV (reference sequence). The CDR3 DNA reads as TGTGCCAGCAGTTTCTCCTCTGGAAACACCATATATTTT. It specifies CASSFSSGNTIYF.

The V and J genes are TRBV28 and TRBJ1-2; D gene ambiguous. The V and J ends lost 1 base and 5 bases respectively, with 11 bases between them. There are 14 residues in the CDR3. Germline values: CDR1 MDHEN, CDR2 SYDVKM. This chain's CDR3 is CASSLSVRQYGYTF. CDR3 in DNA: TGTGCCAGCAGTTTATCCGTCCGGCAATATGGCTACACCTTC.

This chain joins TRBV28 and TRBJ1-3; D gene unclear. Germline CDR1 MDHEN, CDR2 SYDVKM. V was shortened by 5 bases and J by 8 bases, with 16 bases between the two germline ends. The CDR3 consists of 14 residues. The CDR3 DNA follows: TGTGCCAGCAGTCGGGCCAGCTCTCGAGACACCATATATTTT. Its translation: CASSRASSRDTIYF.

V and J are TRBV2 and TRBJ2-1; perhaps TRBD1 as D (6 bases). CDR3 size: 13 residues. Germline-derived CDR1 and CDR2 are SNHLY and FYNNEI. Trimming took 8 bases from V and 10 from J, leaving 18 bases between them. The DNA of the CDR3 is TGTGCCAGCCAGCTTCAACAGGGCGGCGAGCAGTTCTTC. Its protein product is CASQLQQGGEQFF.